This TCR beta chain was obtained from a study of blood T cell repertoires in COVID-19. Study background: COVID-19 samples, acute and convalescent, were from the United States, Italy and Spain. PBMCs, B-cell-depleted T cells, or T cells provided the cDNA or gDNA that made up the material.

The CDR3 has 14 residues. CDR1 and CDR2 (germline): SGHTA, FQGNSA. V shed 4 bases, J shed 6 bases, and the junction held 4 bases outside the gene matches. Source study methods: Amplifying reference gene primers gave estimates of nucleated cell counts. Profiled with immunoSEQ multiplex PCR; TCRdb holds only in-frame clones, not every one. The DNA gave D and trimming, while V, J and clone size come from that table. The repertoire has 200,000 to 300,000 clones, roughly 80% of them found once; the top ten carry around 6.5%. The chain links TRBV7-2 to TRBJ2-1, with 9 bases identical to TRBD1. Sequenced: peripheral blood. The TCR was taken from an older woman with active or convalescent COVID-19. The DNA for the CDR3 is TGTGCCAGCAGCTGGACAGGGGAACGCAATGAGCAGTTCTTC. It encodes CASSWTGERNEQFF. The entire variable domain, with the rest obtained from reference TRBV7-2 and TRBJ2-1, is as follows: GAGVSQSPSNKVTEKGKDVELRCDPISGHTALYWYRQSLGQGLEFLIYFQGNSAPDKSGLPSDRFSAERTGGSVSTLTIQRTQQEDSAVYLCASSWTGERNEQFFGPGTRLTVL.